This T cell receptor beta chain was sequenced for a study of Graves' ophthalmopathy and Graves' hyperthyroidism. Study-level background: Peripheral blood (taken before any treatment) was collected at initial diagnosis.

V dropped 4 bases and J dropped 10; count of bases not matched to a gene: 7. CDR1 and CDR2 from the germline V gene are LNHDA and SQIVND (reference sequence). This CDR3 has 13 residues. Lactation, pregnancy, uncontrolled infections and other autoimmune diseases were all grounds for excluding patients. This clonotype was observed at least ten times. Using RNA transcripts, the TCR beta CDR3 regions were amplified. Second-round multiplex PCR came after first-round RT-PCR with HTBI primers. TCRdb re-analysed the multiplex PCR reads in MiXCR, keeping a single row per CDR3 protein. The sample yields some 380,000 distinct CDR3 sequences, 15% seen once.

This sequence was found in a woman under 30 with stable Graves' hyperthyroidism. The specimen sequenced was peripheral blood. This chain joins TRBV19 and TRBJ1-1; 9 bases fit TRBD1. The CDR3 sequence is CASSTWTGEVAFF. The CDR3 DNA reads TGTGCCAGTAGTACATGGACAGGGGAGGTAGCTTTCTTT.